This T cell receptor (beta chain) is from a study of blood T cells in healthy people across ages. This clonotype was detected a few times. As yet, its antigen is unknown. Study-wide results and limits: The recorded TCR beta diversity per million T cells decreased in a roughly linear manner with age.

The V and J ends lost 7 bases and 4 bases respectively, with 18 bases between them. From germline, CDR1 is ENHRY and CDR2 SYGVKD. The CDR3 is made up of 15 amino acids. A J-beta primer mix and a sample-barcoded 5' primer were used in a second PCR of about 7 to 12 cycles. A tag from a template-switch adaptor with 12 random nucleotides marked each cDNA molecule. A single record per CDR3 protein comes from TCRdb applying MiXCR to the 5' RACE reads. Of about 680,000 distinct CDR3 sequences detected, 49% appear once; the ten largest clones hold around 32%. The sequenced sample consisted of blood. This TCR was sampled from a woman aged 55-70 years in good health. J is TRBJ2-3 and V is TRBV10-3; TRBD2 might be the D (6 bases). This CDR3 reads CAIKVGRGESDTQYF. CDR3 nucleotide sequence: TGTGCCATCAAGGTCGGGCGGGGTGAATCAGATACGCAGTATTTT.